Listed below are T cell receptor beta chains from one sample, sequenced in a study of STAT5B mutations in CD4+ large granular lymphocyte leukemia. Assay: immunoSEQ multiplex PCR; the TCRdb copy retains only in-frame clones and omits some. The table records around 37,000 clones, more than 60% of them present only once. Sequenced: CD4+ T cells from blood buffy coats. Receptor source: a human donor in good health. CDR3s include the opening cysteine and the closing phenylalanine or tryptophan. The order of the fields is J gene, V gene, clone size, CDR3 protein. Where a row states a size, it is once, few, many or the class of an expanded clone; other rows omit it.

J gene: TRBJ1-5
V gene: TRBV21-1
clone size: NA
CDR3 protein: CASSTNKNQPQHF

J gene: TRBJ1-6
V gene: TRBV5-1
clone size: NA
CDR3 protein: CASSLADRVSYNSPLHF

J gene: TRBJ2-5
V gene: TRBV7-7
clone size: NA
CDR3 protein: CASSLSRSGGIETQYF

J gene: TRBJ1-2
V gene: TRBV19
clone size: NA
CDR3 protein: CASSTQVANYGYTF

J gene: TRBJ1-5
V gene: TRBV27
clone size: few
CDR3 protein: CASSFSRFGNQPQHF

J gene: TRBJ1-4
V gene: TRBV9
clone size: NA
CDR3 protein: CASSVAPGFEKLFF

J gene: TRBJ1-1
V gene: TRBV5-1
clone size: NA
CDR3 protein: CASSFVFWGRGTEAFF

J gene: TRBJ1-2
V gene: TRBV19
clone size: NA
CDR3 protein: CASSPWDRERGYTF

J gene: TRBJ2-3
V gene: TRBV7-9
clone size: NA
CDR3 protein: CASAGGDTQYF

J gene: TRBJ2-7
V gene: TRBV30
clone size: NA
CDR3 protein: CAWSVSGEQYF

J gene: TRBJ2-5
V gene: TRBV10-3
clone size: NA
CDR3 protein: CAIRDGLAGKETQYF

J gene: TRBJ1-5
V gene: TRBV5-6
clone size: NA
CDR3 protein: CASSLGTVLNQPQHF

J gene: TRBJ2-2
V gene: TRBV6-5
clone size: NA
CDR3 protein: CASSYGGSNTGELFF

J gene: TRBJ1-4
V gene: TRBV5-1
clone size: NA
CDR3 protein: CASSLDGLQEKLFF

J gene: TRBJ2-3
V gene: TRBV5-4
clone size: NA
CDR3 protein: CASSPSGRQQSTDTQYF

J gene: TRBJ2-3
V gene: TRBV7-2
clone size: NA
CDR3 protein: CASSPGTSGRLTDTQYF

J gene: TRBJ1-1
V gene: TRBV5-1
clone size: NA
CDR3 protein: CASSAGQNMNTEAFF

J gene: TRBJ1-2
V gene: TRBV19
clone size: NA
CDR3 protein: CASSIGTAVFYGYTF

J gene: TRBJ2-7
V gene: TRBV29-1
clone size: NA
CDR3 protein: CSVAGTGFSYEQYF

J gene: TRBJ1-5
V gene: TRBV28
clone size: NA
CDR3 protein: CASHNYRDGKPQHF

J gene: TRBJ1-1
V gene: TRBV18
clone size: once
CDR3 protein: CASSPSDREAFF

J gene: TRBJ2-7
V gene: TRBV29-1
clone size: NA
CDR3 protein: CSVEILAGTYEQYF

J gene: TRBJ2-3
V gene: TRBV18
clone size: NA
CDR3 protein: CASSPGLAGEYTDTQYF

J gene: TRBJ1-2
V gene: TRBV2
clone size: NA
CDR3 protein: CASSATGGIPNGYTF

J gene: TRBJ1-4
V gene: TRBV10-3
clone size: NA
CDR3 protein: CAISGGTQGEKLFF

J gene: TRBJ2-2
V gene: TRBV19
clone size: NA
CDR3 protein: CASRRDRGTGELFF

J gene: TRBJ2-1
V gene: TRBV5-6
clone size: NA
CDR3 protein: CASSWWDREANEQFF

J gene: TRBJ1-2
V gene: TRBV4-3
clone size: NA
CDR3 protein: CASSPQPGAGYGYTF

J gene: TRBJ1-6
V gene: TRBV18
clone size: NA
CDR3 protein: CASSPGQYNSPLHF